This entry features one TCR beta chain sequence. Clones were sequenced by immunoSEQ multiplex PCR, and TCRdb holds only the in-frame ones, with some missing. This table holds around 80,000 clones, about 88% found once. This sample was included in a study of control samples from healthy donors and cancer patients. The CDR3 covers 14 residues. Trimming took off 3 bases at V and 5 bases at J, with 12 bases between the two ends. Germline CDR1 SGDLS, CDR2 YYNGEE. V usage is TRBV9 and J usage is TRBJ1-5; a possible D gene is TRBD1 (6 bases). The sequenced sample was blood. The source of this sequence is a woman between 50 and 59 years old in good health. This CDR3 is CASSAGTSYQPQHF. Written as DNA, the CDR3 is TGTGCCAGCAGCGCCGGGACAAGTTATCAGCCCCAGCATTTT.